This passage covers 9 T cell receptor beta chains from one sample sequenced in a study of blood T cells in healthy people across ages. The use of a sample-barcoded 5' primer and a J-beta primer mix characterized a second PCR of roughly 7 to 11 cycles. A single record per CDR3 protein comes from TCRdb applying MiXCR to the 5' RACE reads. The sample consists of about 590,000 distinct CDR3 sequences, around 31% of them appearing once. The specimen sequenced was blood. The source is a woman older than 75 in good health.

Worth noting for this clonotype: This may be a read error, as it is one base from a much larger clone. The chain has TRBV7-2 and TRBJ2-7; 11 positions match TRBD1. J lost 3 bases, V lost 6 bases, and 7 bases had no gene match. Germline V gene lookup returns CDR1 SGHTA and CDR2 FQGNSA. This CDR3 is built from 15 residues. The chain's CDR3 is CASRRAGQGGYEQYF. DNA for the CDR3: TGTGCCAGCAGGAGAGCGGGACAGGGGGGCTACGAGCAGTACTTC.

This clonotype was picked up one time. V and J are TRBV30 and TRBJ1-1; a possible D gene is TRBD1 (5 bases). The CDR3 is made up of 13 amino acids. Germline CDR1 reads GTSNPN; CDR2 reads SVGIG (reference sequence). V was clipped by 5 bases and J by 8 bases, with 18 bases between them. Written as DNA, the CDR3 is TGTGCCTGGGGGGGTGGTTCCCTACCCGAAGCTTTCTTT. Its translation is CAWGGGSLPEAFF.

This clonotype was picked up many times. A much larger clone lies a single base off, so this may be a read error. The V call is TRBV6-2 or TRBV6-3, the J call TRBJ2-5; TRBD2 might be the D (6 bases). Trimming pared 4 bases from V and 11 bases from J, leaving 23 bases between. Germline CDR1 MNHEY, CDR2 SVGEGT. The CDR3 covers 15 residues. The CDR3 reads CASSFFGTPGNEQYF. As DNA, the CDR3 is TGTGCCAGCAGTTTTTTTGGGACTCCGGGCAATGAGCAGTACTTC.

The V call is TRBV20-1, the J call TRBJ2-3; 10 bases line up with TRBD2. Germline CDR1 reads DFQATT; CDR2 reads SNEGSKA (reference sequence). V lost 1 base, J lost 3 bases, and 16 bases stayed unmatched. CDR3 size: 19 residues. This CDR3 reads CSARVWLAGATLRTDTQYF. Written as DNA, the CDR3 is TGCAGTGCTAGAGTCTGGCTAGCGGGGGCCACATTGCGTACAGATACGCAGTATTTT.

This clonotype has at least ten counts. The rearrangement uses TRBV5-1 and TRBJ1-1; TRBD1 might be the D (6 bases). This CDR3 has 14 residues. The germline gives CDR1 SGHRS, CDR2 YFSETQ. V lost 4 bases and J 2 bases, leaving 12 bases between the germline ends. CDR3 loop: CASSKGQLNTEAFF. CDR3 DNA: TGCGCCAGCAGCAAAGGACAGTTAAACACTGAAGCTTTCTTT.

V usage is TRBV30 and J usage is TRBJ1-5; weak D call: TRBD1 (5 bases). There are 17 residues in the CDR3. Trimming took off 3 bases at V and 2 bases at J, with 20 bases between the two ends. CDR1 and CDR2 from the germline V gene are GTSNPN and SVGIG (reference sequence). CDR3 bases: TGTGCCTGGAGCCCCCCGGGTGGGACCTTTGGCAATCAGCCCCAGCATTTT. This sequence encodes CAWSPPGGTFGNQPQHF.

This chain uses TRBV6-2 or TRBV6-3 with TRBJ2-7, with a weak D call TRBD1 (7 bases). The CDR3 length is 14 residues. V lost 10 bases to trimming and J lost 2 bases, with 18 bases between them. The V gene's germline CDR1 is MNHEY and CDR2 SVGEGT. CDR3 amino acids: CANRGSGLAYEQYF. In nucleotides, the CDR3 is TGTGCCAACAGGGGCAGCGGGCTGGCCTACGAGCAGTACTTC.

The chain joins TRBV20-1 to TRBJ2-1; TRBD2 agrees at 11 bases. The junction had 10 bases not matched to a gene; V was cut back by 1 base and J by 2 bases. The length of the CDR3 is 18 residues. Germline CDR1 and CDR2: DFQATT and SNEGSKA (reference sequence). CDR3 DNA sequence: TGCAGTGCTAGAGGGACTAGCGGGTTTCATGTCACCTACAATGAGCAGTTCTTC. Its protein is CSARGTSGFHVTYNEQFF.

Details on this clonotype: A much larger clone lies a single base off, so this may be a read error. The rearrangement uses TRBV5-1 and TRBJ2-7; 12 bases line up with TRBD1. V shed 4 bases, J shed 7 bases, and the junction held 18 bases outside the gene matches. The germline CDR1 and CDR2 sequences are SGHRS and YFSETQ. The CDR3 is 18 amino acids. The DNA for the CDR3 is TGCGCCAGCAGCACTCGCCCTTCCGGGACAGGGGGCTACAATGAGCAGTACTTC. Translation gives CASSTRPSGTGGYNEQYF.